Listed below are T cell receptor beta chains from one sample, sequenced in a study of cytomegalovirus exposure and HLA in healthy donors. This table comes from immunoSEQ multiplex PCR, and its TCRdb copy is limited to in-frame clones, with some not included. The repertoire holds 150,000 to 200,000 clones, 84% seen once, with roughly 5.2% in the top ten. Sequences were obtained from PBMCs. The receptors here all came from a girl aged 10-17 years in good health and CMV-seropositive. CDR3s include the opening cysteine and the closing phenylalanine or tryptophan. A D gene is named only where the DNA matches it firmly. Where a row states a size, it is once, few, many or the class of an expanded clone; other rows omit it.

clone_size	v_call	d_call	j_call	cdr3_nt	cdr3_aa
few	TRBV10-3	TRBD1	TRBJ1-2	TGTGCCATCAGTGATGAGACAGGGCGGAACTATGGCTACACCTTC	CAISDETGRNYGYTF
-	TRBV14	-	TRBJ2-1	TGTGCCAGCAGCGCGGGTTCCAAAATATCCTACAATGAGCAGTTCTTC	CASSAGSKISYNEQFF
-	TRBV7-2	-	TRBJ1-1	TGTGCCGGCCAACCTCGGAACACTGAAGCTTTCTTT	CAGQPRNTEAFF
-	TRBV7-6	-	TRBJ2-7	TGTGCCAGCAGCTTGAAGGGGATGAACGAGCAGTACTTC	CASSLKGMNEQYF
-	TRBV2	-	TRBJ2-7	TGTGCCAGCAGTGGCTTACGGACTAATTTCCAGCAGTACTTC	CASSGLRTNFQQYF
-	TRBV2	TRBD2	TRBJ2-1	TGTGCCAGCAGTGAGTCGTGGCGGGGGGTGAATGAGCAGTTCTTC	CASSESWRGVNEQFF
once	TRBV28	TRBD2	TRBJ2-5	TGTGCCAGCAGCGGCCTGGGACTAGCGGGAGCAGAGACCCAGTACTTC	CASSGLGLAGAETQYF
-	TRBV6-4	TRBD2	TRBJ2-1	TGTGCCAGCAGTGCCGCGGGACTAGCGAGTGATGAGCAGTTCTTC	CASSAAGLASDEQFF
-	TRBV5-5	TRBD2	TRBJ2-4	TGTGCCAGCAGCTTGGCTGGCCCTAGCGGGGGGGAAAACATTCAGTACTTC	CASSLAGPSGGENIQYF
-	TRBV2	-	TRBJ1-3	TGTGCCAGCAGAGGACCAGGGACTGGGTTTCTCAACACCATATATTTT	CASRGPGTGFLNTIYF
-	TRBV10-3	-	TRBJ1-4	TGTGCCATCAGTGAGCTTTTGGGAGGTGGAGAAAAACTGTTTTTT	CAISELLGGGEKLFF
-	TRBV7-3	-	TRBJ2-1	TGTGCCAGCAGCTTAATTCGCCGGGGGGCAGGCAATGAGCAGTTCTTC	CASSLIRRGAGNEQFF
-	TRBV7-9	TRBD1	TRBJ1-1	TGTGCCAGCAGCGCGGGACAGGTGGCCACTGAAGCTTTCTTT	CASSAGQVATEAFF
-	TRBV19	TRBD2	TRBJ2-7	TGTGCCAGTAGTTCCCCTAGCGGGGGGGCCTACGAGCAGTACTTC	CASSSPSGGAYEQYF
-	TRBV5-1	-	TRBJ2-1	TGCGCCAGCAGCTTGGCAACAGACCGAAGAAATGAGCAGTTCTTC	CASSLATDRRNEQFF
-	TRBV7-2	-	TRBJ1-2	TGTGCCAGCAGCTATGACAGCGCCTATGGCTACACCTTC	CASSYDSAYGYTF
-	TRBV5-6	TRBD1	TRBJ2-7	TGTGCCAGCAGCTTGATGGGACAGGGACCCTACGAGCAGTACTTC	CASSLMGQGPYEQYF
once	TRBV5-1	TRBD1	TRBJ1-2	TGCGCCAGCAGCACCCGGCGGACAGGGGGCGGCCTTTGGGATGGCTACACCTTC	CASSTRRTGGGLWDGYTF
once	TRBV15	TRBD2	TRBJ2-3	TGTGCCACAACCCTAGCGGGGGGAAGAGATACGCAGTATTTT	CATTLAGGRDTQYF
-	TRBV13	-	TRBJ2-7	TGTGCCAGCAGCTTAGCCGGAGTCGGCTACGAGCAGTACTTC	CASSLAGVGYEQYF
-	TRBV30	TRBD2	TRBJ2-3	TGTGCCTGGAATGTACGGCCCAGCGGACTAGCGGGGGGACCGCCTAGCACAGATACGCAGTATTTT	CAWNVRPSGLAGGPPSTDTQYF
-	TRBV10-3	TRBD1	TRBJ1-1	TGTGCCCCATCAACGTTTGGCAAGGGGGCGGGAACTGAAGCTTTCTTT	CAPSTFGKGAGTEAFF
few	TRBV2	-	TRBJ2-3	TGTGCCAGCTTGTCACAGGGTAGGGCAGATACGCAGTATTTT	CASLSQGRADTQYF
-	TRBV6-5	TRBD1	TRBJ1-1	TGTGCCAGCAGTACATTACCGACAGGGACTGAAGCTTTCTTT	CASSTLPTGTEAFF
-	TRBV7-9	TRBD1	TRBJ1-2	TGTGCCAGCAGCTTAGGACAGGGGATTTGGTATGGCTACACCTTC	CASSLGQGIWYGYTF
-	TRBV6-5	-	TRBJ1-2	TGTGCCAGCAGTTCCCTCGGATTAACGTCGGACAGCTACACCTTC	CASSSLGLTSDSYTF
-	TRBV5-1	-	TRBJ2-2	TGCGCCAGCAGGTACTCAGGGGAACTCGGGGAGCTGTTTTTT	CASRYSGELGELFF
-	TRBV30	-	TRBJ2-5	TGTGCCTGGGGGGCAGGGAAAAGGGAGACCCAGTACTTC	CAWGAGKRETQYF
-	TRBV6-7	-	TRBJ1-2	TGTGCCAGCAGTTACCCCCCAGGCAGTAACTATGGCTACACCTTC	CASSYPPGSNYGYTF
-	TRBV6-4	TRBD2	TRBJ2-3	TGTGCCAGCAGCAGACTAGCGGGGGGACCCCCAGATACGCAGTATTTT	CASSRLAGGPPDTQYF
-	TRBV4-1	-	TRBJ1-4	TGCGCCAGCAGCCAAGGCGCAACTAATGAAAAACTGTTTTTT	CASSQGATNEKLFF
-	TRBV5-4	-	TRBJ1-2	TGTGCCAGCAGCCTGGGCCAGTTAAACTATGGCTACACCTTC	CASSLGQLNYGYTF
-	TRBV7-9	TRBD2	TRBJ2-3	TGTGCCAGCAGCACCACAACTAGCGGGGGGGCCGGAGATACGCAGTATTTT	CASSTTTSGGAGDTQYF
-	TRBV7-9	TRBD2	TRBJ2-3	TGTGCCAGCAGTTCCGCGGGGGGACTCACAGATACGCAGTATTTT	CASSSAGGLTDTQYF
-	TRBV30	-	TRBJ2-7	TGTGCCTGGAGTCTCCCCGGGACACGGAGCTCCTACGAGCAGTACTTC	CAWSLPGTRSSYEQYF
once	TRBV4-1	-	TRBJ1-2	TGCGCCAGCAGCCAAGGACAGTCGAACTATGGCTACACCTTC	CASSQGQSNYGYTF
once	TRBV7-8	TRBD1	TRBJ2-6	TGTGCCAGCAGCTTAAAACGGACAGGGCTTAGCTCTGGGGCCAACGGCCTGACTTTC	CASSLKRTGLSSGANGLTF
-	TRBV10-1	-	TRBJ1-1	TGCGCCAGCAGCGTTGACAGAAACACTGAAGCTTTCTTT	CASSVDRNTEAFF
once	TRBV7-2	-	TRBJ1-2	TGTGCCAGCAGCTTAGGGGGCTGGGCCGACGCTTATGGCTACACCTTC	CASSLGGWADAYGYTF
once	TRBV2	-	TRBJ1-5	TGTGCCAGCACTTCAGATGGGCGCTTTGAGAATCAGCCCCAGCATTTT	CASTSDGRFENQPQHF
-	TRBV5-8	TRBD1	TRBJ1-1	TGTGCCAGCACCCCGAAGGACAGGTCTAACACTGAAGCTTTCTTT	CASTPKDRSNTEAFF
once	TRBV7-2	TRBD1	TRBJ1-4	TGTGCCAGCAGCTCCCGGCACCGGGACAGGAGGATTTTT	CASSSRHRDRRIF
-	TRBV7-9	-	TRBJ2-1	TGTGCCAGCAGCTGGGGGGACAGCCGGAACAATGAGCAGTTCTTC	CASSWGDSRNNEQFF
once	TRBV5-5	-	TRBJ2-1	TGTGCCAGCAGCTTGGGGTACAGGGAAAACAATGAGCAGTTCTTC	CASSLGYRENNEQFF
-	TRBV5-6	-	TRBJ2-7	TGTGCCAGCAGCTTTTCCTCGGGCGAGCAGTACTTC	CASSFSSGEQYF
-	TRBV7-8	TRBD2	TRBJ2-7	TGTGCCAGCAGCTTAGGCCCTAGCGGGGGTTCCTACGAGCAGTACTTC	CASSLGPSGGSYEQYF